Shown below are 30 T cell receptor beta chains from a single sample sequenced in a study of blood T cell repertoires in COVID-19. Clones were sequenced by immunoSEQ multiplex PCR, and TCRdb holds only the in-frame ones, with some missing. The data contain roughly 37,000 clones, about 82% of them singletons. The sequencing sample was made of peripheral blood. The receptor source for this set is a human donor in a cohort sampled during active COVID-19.

The J gene is TRBJ2-1, the V gene TRBV9, with D possibly TRBD1 on 5 matching bases. Trimming pared 2 bases from V and 2 bases from J, leaving 11 bases between. Germline V gives CDR1 SGDLS, CDR2 YYNGEE. The CDR3 is made up of 15 amino acids. CDR3 protein: CASSVRVAAYNEQFF. The CDR3 DNA is TGTGCCAGCAGCGTCAGGGTCGCGGCCTACAATGAGCAGTTCTTC. Complete variable domain (other parts from reference TRBV9 and TRBJ2-1): DSGVTQTPKHLITATGQRVTLRCSPRSGDLSVYWYQQSLDQGLQFLIQYYNGEERAKGNILERFSAQQFPDLHSELNLSSLELGDSALYFCASSVRVAAYNEQFFGPGTRLTVL.

The V call is TRBV11-2, the J call TRBJ1-5; D unclear. Germline assignment: CDR1 SGHAT and CDR2 FQNNGV. The germline V and J ends were trimmed by 0 bases and 4 bases, with 7 bases remaining between them. The CDR3 totals 14 residues. Written as DNA, the CDR3 is TGTGCCAGCAGCTTAGATCACGGGAATCAGCCCCAGCATTTT. This gives the protein CASSLDHGNQPQHF.

The J gene is TRBJ1-2, the V gene TRBV19; the match to TRBD1 covers 7 bases. The CDR3 totals 15 residues. Germline CDR1 LNHDA, CDR2 SQIVND (reference sequence). V was pared by 2 bases and J by 5 bases, with 8 bases of the junction left unmatched. CDR3 bases: TGTGCCAGTAGTATATTCGAGACAGGGTCTTATGGCTACACCTTC. It yields the protein CASSIFETGSYGYTF.

This chain connects TRBV5-4 to TRBJ2-7; the D gene is possibly TRBD2 (7 bases). Trimming stripped 4 bases from V and 8 bases from J, with 22 bases between. There are 15 residues in the CDR3. Germline V gives CDR1 SGHNT, CDR2 YYREEE (reference sequence). The CDR3 is CASSIPGVGTKKQYF. CDR3 coding DNA: TGTGCCAGCAGCATTCCAGGGGTTGGGACTAAGAAGCAGTACTTC.

V usage is TRBV7-2 and J usage is TRBJ2-7; 8 bases line up with TRBD1. This CDR3 spans 14 amino acids. Germline assignment: CDR1 SGHTA and CDR2 FQGNSA. V dropped 5 bases and J dropped 2; count of bases not matched to a gene: 5. The CDR3 sequence is CASSPPDRAYEQYF. CDR3 sequence (DNA): TGTGCCAGCAGCCCTCCGGACAGGGCCTACGAGCAGTACTTC.

The V call is TRBV5-1, the J call TRBJ1-4; the D gene is possibly TRBD1 (5 bases). Trimming stripped 6 bases from V and 2 bases from J, with 14 bases between. Germline CDR1 reads SGHRS; CDR2 reads YFSETQ. The CDR3 is 15 amino acids. The CDR3 is CASMGGASTNEKLFF. The DNA of the CDR3 is TGCGCCAGCATGGGAGGGGCTTCGACTAATGAAAAACTGTTTTTT.

The CDR3 DNA reads as TGTGCCAGCAGCCCGACTAGTACGCGGGAGACCCAGTACTTC. Encoded protein: CASSPTSTRETQYF. The chain recombines TRBV11-2 with TRBJ2-5; tentatively, D is TRBD2 (6 bases). Between the trimmed V and J ends, which lost 5 bases and 5 bases, there was a span of 15 bases. CDR3 length: 14 residues. Germline loops: CDR1 SGHAT, CDR2 FQNNGV.

The chain couples TRBV6-2 or TRBV6-3 to TRBJ2-2; TRBD1 matches at 9 bases. The CDR3 has 14 residues. With V trimmed by 4 bases and J by 5 bases, 2 bases remained unmatched. Germline V gives CDR1 MNHEY, CDR2 SVGEGT. The CDR3 here is CASSLTGGTGELFF. In nucleotides, the CDR3 is TGTGCCAGCAGTTTGACAGGGGGAACCGGGGAGCTGTTTTTT.

The gene calls are TRBV19 and TRBJ2-5; tentative D call: TRBD2 (6 bases). The germline V gene has CDR1 LNHDA and CDR2 SQIVND (reference sequence). Trimming removed 4 bases at V and 2 bases at J, with 11 bases between. This CDR3 has 14 residues. The CDR3: CASSKRGDQETQYF. As DNA, the CDR3 is TGTGCCAGTAGTAAGCGCGGGGATCAAGAGACCCAGTACTTC.

The chain carries TRBV9 and TRBJ2-1; a weak D match, TRBD1 (5 bases). Germline V CDR1 and CDR2: SGDLS, YYNGEE. The germline V and J ends were trimmed by 3 bases and 12 bases, with 16 bases remaining between them. The CDR3 has 13 residues. This CDR3 is CASSGTVGDGQFF. The CDR3 DNA follows: TGTGCCAGCAGCGGGACGGTAGGGGATGGGCAGTTCTTC.

V is TRBV7-2 and J is TRBJ2-7; 11 bases agree with TRBD1. Per germline, CDR1 SGHTA and CDR2 FQGNSA. Trimming cost V 1 base and J 3 bases; bases outside gene matches: 2. The CDR3 consists of 15 residues. CDR3 loop: CASSLEGQGDYEQYF. CDR3 sequence (DNA): TGTGCCAGCAGCTTAGAGGGACAGGGGGACTACGAGCAGTACTTC. Complete variable domain (other parts from reference TRBV7-2 and TRBJ2-7): GAGVSQSPSNKVTEKGKDVELRCDPISGHTALYWYRQSLGQGLEFLIYFQGNSAPDKSGLPSDRFSAERTGGSVSTLTIQRTQQEDSAVYLCASSLEGQGDYEQYFGPGTRLTVT.

The V call is TRBV28, the J call TRBJ2-5, with 7 bases aligning to TRBD2. J gave up 3 bases and V 6 bases, and 10 bases lay outside the gene matches. The V gene's germline CDR1 is MDHEN and CDR2 SYDVKM. The CDR3 is 15 residues long. In nucleotides, the CDR3 is TGTGCCAGCAGGGGAGCGGGGCGGGGAGAAGAGACCCAGTACTTC. As protein: CASRGAGRGEETQYF.

The chain couples TRBV6-5 to TRBJ2-5, with TRBD1 matching 9 bases. Germline CDR1 reads MNHEY; CDR2 reads SVGAGI. The V and J ends lost 3 bases and 6 bases, in that order; junction bases with no gene match: 8. The CDR3 spans 15 residues. CDR3 region: CASSYGDRAKKTQYF. The CDR3 bases are TGTGCCAGCAGTTATGGGGACAGGGCCAAGAAGACCCAGTACTTC.

This chain uses TRBV5-8 with TRBJ1-2, with 8 bases matching TRBD1. Germline CDR1 SGHTS, CDR2 YDEGEE. With 6 bases clipped from V and 4 bases from J, the junction kept 8 bases outside the gene matches. CDR3 size: 14 residues. The CDR3 spells CASNDPGTGYGYTF. The CDR3 DNA sequence: TGTGCCAGCAACGATCCCGGGACAGGCTATGGCTACACCTTC.

This chain links TRBV18 with TRBJ2-7; the D gene is possibly TRBD2 (5 bases). Trimming pared 2 bases from V and 1 base from J, leaving 15 bases between. Germline assignment: CDR1 KGHSH and CDR2 LQKENI. This CDR3 is built from 16 residues. The CDR3 is CASSPARARLSYEQYF. DNA of the CDR3: TGTGCCAGCTCACCAGCGAGGGCCCGTTTGTCCTACGAGCAGTACTTC.

In this sample, this clone turned up once. CDR3 sequence: CASRDRGSNQPQHF. The CDR3 DNA reads TGTGCCAGCAGGGACAGGGGTAGCAATCAGCCCCAGCATTTT. This chain connects TRBV28 to TRBJ1-5, with 9 positions matching TRBD1. The J segment lost 0 bases and the V segment lost 6 bases, leaving 0 bases of the junction unmatched. CDR3 length: 14 amino acids. In germline, CDR1 is MDHEN, CDR2 SYDVKM. The variable domain in full, with the rest retrieved from reference TRBV28 and TRBJ1-5, is DVKVTQSSRYLVKRTGEKVFLECVQDMDHENMFWYRQDPGLGLRLIYFSYDVKMKEKGDIPEGYSVSREKKERFSLILESASTNQTSMYLCASRDRGSNQPQHFGDGTRLSIL.

The gene calls are TRBV9 and TRBJ1-3; unclear D gene. The germline V gene has CDR1 SGDLS and CDR2 YYNGEE. This CDR3 is built from 14 residues. V was clipped by 2 bases and J by 2 bases, with 8 bases between them. CDR3 region: CASSVTDTGNTIYF. In DNA form, the CDR3 reads TGTGCCAGCAGCGTTACAGACACTGGAAACACCATATATTTT. Complete variable domain (other parts from reference TRBV9 and TRBJ1-3): DSGVTQTPKHLITATGQRVTLRCSPRSGDLSVYWYQQSLDQGLQFLIQYYNGEERAKGNILERFSAQQFPDLHSELNLSSLELGDSALYFCASSVTDTGNTIYFGEGSWLTVV.

V is TRBV19 and J is TRBJ2-7; 7 bases are a match to TRBD1. Germline-derived CDR1 and CDR2 are LNHDA and SQIVND (reference sequence). The V gene end was trimmed by 5 bases and the J gene end by 7 bases; junction bases not matched to a gene: 17. This CDR3 region has 16 residues. CDR3 sequence: CASSSPGQRTYGEQYF. CDR3 DNA sequence: TGTGCCAGTAGTTCCCCGGGACAGCGAACTTATGGGGAGCAGTACTTC.

The chain carries TRBV18 and TRBJ1-1, with no clear D. Germline values: CDR1 KGHSH, CDR2 LQKENI. The V and J ends lost 2 bases and 1 base respectively, with 14 bases between them. This CDR3 is 16 amino acids long. The CDR3 DNA reads as TGTGCCAGCTCACCATTAATCTCGAGTCCGAACACTGAAGCTTTCTTT. This encodes CASSPLISSPNTEAFF.

For the CDR3, the DNA is TGTGCCAGCAGTTACCCAACGACAGGGGCTCGGGGCTACACCTTC. Its translation is CASSYPTTGARGYTF. This rearrangement joins TRBV6-5 to TRBJ1-2; 8 bases align to TRBD1. Germline CDR1 MNHEY, CDR2 SVGAGI. With V trimmed by 2 bases and J by 8 bases, 10 bases remained unmatched. The CDR3 consists of 15 residues.

This clone was seen only once. The chain recombines TRBV12-3 or TRBV12-4 with TRBJ1-6; D gene unclear. The CDR3 is 12 residues long. The germline V and J ends were trimmed by 3 bases and 7 bases, with 4 bases remaining between them. In nucleotides, the CDR3 is TGTGCCAGCAGTTTTTCGAATTCACCCCTCCACTTT. Residues: CASSFSNSPLHF.

The chain combines TRBV11-3 with TRBJ2-3, with 8 bases matching TRBD2. Germline CDR1 reads SGHNT; CDR2 reads YENEEA. V dropped 3 bases and J dropped 2; count of bases not matched to a gene: 13. The length of the CDR3 is 18 residues. This chain's CDR3 is CASSFGGLVAGITDTQYF. The CDR3 coding sequence is TGTGCCAGCAGCTTCGGGGGGCTGGTAGCGGGGATCACAGATACGCAGTATTTT.

This clone was observed a handful of times. The chain is built from TRBV15 and TRBJ1-6; 8 nucleotides align to TRBD1. J lost 9 bases, V lost 8 bases, and 9 bases had no gene match. Germline assignment: CDR1 LNHNV and CDR2 YYDKDF (reference sequence). CDR3 length: 14 residues. Written as DNA, the CDR3 is TGTGCCACCTCAGAGGGACAGGATACTTCACCCCTCCACTTT. Translating gives CATSEGQDTSPLHF.

The chain couples TRBV19 to TRBJ1-3, with D possibly matching TRBD1 (6 bases). This CDR3 has 16 residues. With 1 base removed from V and 4 bases from J, the gap between germline ends came to 14 bases. The V gene's germline CDR1 is LNHDA and CDR2 SQIVND (reference sequence). The CDR3 DNA reads TGTGCCAGTAGTATAGTCGAGACAGGCGACGGAAACACCATATATTTT. Protein product: CASSIVETGDGNTIYF. The full variable domain, completed using reference TRBV19 and TRBJ1-3, is DGGITQSPKYLFRKEGQNVTLSCEQNLNHDAMYWYRQDPGQGLRLIYYSQIVNDFQKGDIAEGYSVSREKKESFPLTVTSAQKNPTAFYLCASSIVETGDGNTIYFGEGSWLTVV.

The gene calls are TRBV11-3 and TRBJ2-1; TRBD2 agrees at 9 bases. Germline lookup yields CDR1 SGHNT and CDR2 YENEEA. The CDR3 runs 14 residues. With V trimmed by 7 bases and J by 2 bases, 3 bases remained unmatched. CDR3 coding DNA: TGTGCCAGCACTAGCGGGGTCGCCTACAATGAGCAGTTCTTC. Translating gives CASTSGVAYNEQFF.

CDR3 in amino acids: CASSPRLPGGYFEQFF. The CDR3 nucleotides are TGTGCCAGCAGCCCCCGTCTTCCGGGGGGGTATTTTGAGCAGTTCTTC. J is TRBJ2-1 and V is TRBV9; 8 positions agree with TRBD2. The CDR3 consists of 16 residues. Germline trimming cut 4 bases from V and 9 bases from J; bases unmatched to any gene: 15. Germline V gives CDR1 SGDLS, CDR2 YYNGEE.

The chain has TRBV6-5 and TRBJ1-5; 8 bases map to TRBD1. The CDR3 consists of 15 residues. CDR1 and CDR2 from the germline V gene are MNHEY and SVGAGI. V gave up 7 bases and J gave up 4 bases; unmatched junction bases: 9. The DNA for the CDR3 is TGTGCCAGCAATACAGGGGGTGGGGGGAATCAGCCCCAGCATTTT. Its protein product is CASNTGGGGNQPQHF.

The chain uses TRBV2 and TRBJ2-3, with TRBD1 as a possible D gene (6 bases). CDR3 length: 18 residues. With 5 bases removed from V and 0 bases from J, the gap between germline ends came to 21 bases. Germline V lookup: CDR1 SNHLY, CDR2 FYNNEI. The CDR3 reads CASSRRNTGKESTDTQYF. CDR3 bases: TGTGCCAGCAGTAGACGTAATACAGGGAAAGAAAGCACAGATACGCAGTATTTT.

This clone is a singleton in its sample. The chain uses TRBV29-1 and TRBJ2-6, with D perhaps TRBD2 (6 bases). The CDR3 consists of 14 residues. Trimming left V 3 bases short and J 4 bases short, with 10 bases between. Germline V gene data show CDR1 as SQVTM and CDR2 as ANQGSEA. The CDR3 bases are TGCAGCGTTGAGGGCGGAGGGGGGGCCAACGTCCTGACTTTC. Protein product: CSVEGGGGANVLTF. Full variable domain (missing parts from reference TRBV29-1 and TRBJ2-6): SAVISQKPSRDICQRGTSLTIQCQVDSQVTMMFWYRQQPGQSLTLIATANQGSEATYESGFVIDKFPISRPNLTFSTLTVSNMSPEDSSIYLCSVEGGGGANVLTFGAGSRLTVL.

V usage is TRBV6-6 and J usage is TRBJ1-2; TRBD1 might be the D (5 bases). The CDR3 length is 13 residues. Germline assignment: CDR1 MNHNY and CDR2 SVGAGI (reference sequence). Deletions cut 6 bases from V and 2 bases from J, with 10 bases between. CDR3: CASRKGQNYGYTF. For the CDR3, the DNA is TGTGCCAGCAGGAAAGGACAAAACTATGGCTACACCTTC.